The clone carrying this T cell receptor beta chain was observed once. Its antigen is unidentified. The junction departs from germline at one end; a sequencing error may be responsible. Each 20-30 mg portion of unsorted bulk tissue served as the source for co-extraction of RNA and DNA. The study enrolled treatment-naive patients with chronic HBV infection. This sample was included in a study of tumor-infiltrating lymphocytes in primary liver carcinoma. Study-wide findings and caveats: Merely some 7-25% of top clones spanned all five tumor regions. Tumor tissue displayed a significantly greater top-250-clone fraction than blood (p = 0.039).

The template, approximately 500 ng total RNA, yielded TCR beta cDNA made with a constant-region primer. Nested multiplex PCR, run for three rounds with slightly modified ARM-PCR, yielded TCR beta libraries. TCRdb used MiXCR to reprocess the multiplex PCR reads, holding one entry per CDR3 protein. The sample holds 95,000 to 150,000 distinct CDR3 sequences, 50% to 80% seen once. This sequence was found in a woman aged 55-70 years with primary liver carcinoma and hepatitis B virus infection. The sequencing input was liver tumor tissue from sampling region 3. The subset was: tumor region T3, left-lateral pole.

The CDR3 loop reads CAWSVSQGIRIYRYTF. For the CDR3, the DNA is TGTGCCTGGAGTGTTTCACAGGGAATCCGCATCTATCGCTACACCTTC. V is TRBV30 and J is TRBJ1-2, with D tentatively TRBD1 (6 bases). The CDR3 has 16 residues. Germline V gene lookup returns CDR1 GTSNPN and CDR2 SVGIG (reference sequence). The variable domain in full, with the rest retrieved from reference TRBV30 and TRBJ1-2, is SQTIHQWPATLVQPVGSPLSLECTVEGTSNPNLYWYRQAAGRGLQLLFYSVGIGQISSEVPQNLSASRPQDRQFILSSKKLLLSDSGFYLCAWSVSQGIRIYRYTFGSGTRLTVV.